This T cell receptor (beta chain) originates from a study of blood T cells in healthy people across ages. This clonotype has more than one count but fewer than ten. Primers used in a second PCR of about 6 to 11 cycles were a sample-barcoded 5' primer and a J-beta primer mix. Carrying 12 random nucleotides, a template-switch adaptor labeled each individual cDNA molecule. There were at least 3 million CDR3-containing paired-end reads obtained from each sample. TCRdb passed the 5' RACE reads through MiXCR, listing each CDR3 protein once. The sample shows approximately 690,000 distinct CDR3 sequences, roughly 53% of them seen only once. Germline CDR1 DFQATT, CDR2 SNEGSKA (reference sequence). The CDR3 is 16 amino acids. V was clipped by 5 bases and J by 0 bases, with 18 bases between them.

The rearrangement links TRBV20-1 to TRBJ2-3, with D perhaps TRBD1 or TRBD2 (5 bases each). The sequence came from a man in his sixties in good health. Sequencing input: blood. For the CDR3, the DNA is TGCAGTGCTTCAGCCCGGGACCTCACTAGCACAGATACGCAGTATTTT. This sequence encodes CSASARDLTSTDTQYF.